A selection of T cell receptor beta chains follows, all from one sample in a study of T cells in Graves' hyperthyroidism and ophthalmopathy. TCRdb re-called the multiplex PCR reads through MiXCR, storing one row per CDR3 protein. The sample has some 440,000 distinct CDR3 sequences; about 15% are singletons. The sample consisted of blood. The receptors here all came from a woman under 30 with Graves' hyperthyroidism. The CDR3 runs from the conserved cysteine through the conserved F or W.

j_gene: TRBJ1-5; v_gene: TRBV27; CDR3aa: CASSLWGSSNQPQHF
j_gene: TRBJ1-5; v_gene: TRBV28; CDR3aa: CASTVGDQPQHF
j_gene: TRBJ2-7; v_gene: TRBV6-5; CDR3aa: CASSYSRSGGAPDEQYF
j_gene: TRBJ2-3; v_gene: TRBV20-1; CDR3aa: CSATGTSEPPDTQYF
j_gene: TRBJ1-2; v_gene: TRBV19; CDR3aa: CASSADRGRSIPRGYTF
j_gene: TRBJ2-5; v_gene: TRBV10-3; CDR3aa: CAISLAQVQETQYF
j_gene: TRBJ2-7; v_gene: TRBV28; CDR3aa: CASRPRHRSYEQYF
j_gene: TRBJ2-7; v_gene: TRBV11-2; CDR3aa: CASSLGTEQYF
j_gene: TRBJ1-2; v_gene: TRBV12-3/TRBV12-4; CDR3aa: CASSFGLSPRTNSNYGYTF
j_gene: TRBJ2-5; v_gene: TRBV4-1; CDR3aa: CASSHNGGETQYF
j_gene: TRBJ2-1; v_gene: TRBV29-1; CDR3aa: CSVEWAITGFNYNEQFF
j_gene: TRBJ1-2; v_gene: TRBV4-2; CDR3aa: CASSLVQDYYGYTF
j_gene: TRBJ1-4; v_gene: TRBV2; CDR3aa: CASSNRQAVNEKLFF
j_gene: TRBJ2-1; v_gene: TRBV6-1; CDR3aa: CASSEGMYNEQFF
j_gene: TRBJ2-1; v_gene: TRBV7-9; CDR3aa: CASSDSRVNEQFF
j_gene: TRBJ2-7; v_gene: TRBV10-3; CDR3aa: CAISATSGSVGEQYF
j_gene: TRBJ2-7; v_gene: TRBV2; CDR3aa: CASKGSSGSYEQYF
j_gene: TRBJ2-1; v_gene: TRBV7-9; CDR3aa: CASSDARTTTNEQFF
j_gene: TRBJ2-7; v_gene: TRBV7-2; CDR3aa: CASSIDLWTYEQYF
j_gene: TRBJ2-3; v_gene: TRBV7-2; CDR3aa: CASSLWEGGAPDTQYF
j_gene: TRBJ1-2; v_gene: TRBV6-2/TRBV6-3; CDR3aa: CASSRQRGYGYTF
j_gene: TRBJ2-3; v_gene: TRBV20-1; CDR3aa: CSACPLARESTDTQYF
j_gene: TRBJ1-2; v_gene: TRBV6-2/TRBV6-3; CDR3aa: CASSSGGAFGYTF
j_gene: TRBJ1-1; v_gene: TRBV19; CDR3aa: CASSISDNSMNTEAFF
j_gene: TRBJ2-2; v_gene: TRBV4-1; CDR3aa: CASSQQTRGSGTGELFF
j_gene: TRBJ2-3; v_gene: TRBV20-1; CDR3aa: CSAGGRAYTDTQYF
j_gene: TRBJ1-2; v_gene: TRBV20-1; CDR3aa: CSAPMILTADYGYTF
j_gene: TRBJ2-3; v_gene: TRBV6-1; CDR3aa: CASSWTSTDTQYF
j_gene: TRBJ2-5; v_gene: TRBV24-1; CDR3aa: CATSDPPPEGQETQYF
j_gene: TRBJ2-1; v_gene: TRBV7-3; CDR3aa: CASSPGGSSNEQFF
j_gene: TRBJ1-6; v_gene: TRBV3-1; CDR3aa: CASSLGQVSPLHF
j_gene: TRBJ1-2; v_gene: TRBV27; CDR3aa: CASSFRGTNYGYTF
j_gene: TRBJ2-3; v_gene: TRBV5-1; CDR3aa: CASRVSGAYTDTQYF
j_gene: TRBJ1-2; v_gene: TRBV24-1; CDR3aa: CATSDVKGDNYGYTF
j_gene: TRBJ2-5; v_gene: TRBV2; CDR3aa: CASSEAREGEETQYF
j_gene: TRBJ1-3; v_gene: TRBV19; CDR3aa: CASSTGGRVSGNTIYF
j_gene: TRBJ1-4; v_gene: TRBV5-1; CDR3aa: CASSVNRVQEKLFF
j_gene: TRBJ2-1; v_gene: TRBV12-3/TRBV12-4; CDR3aa: CASSDRGYNEQFF
j_gene: TRBJ2-3; v_gene: TRBV6-5; CDR3aa: CASSYSSDGTKQYF
j_gene: TRBJ2-1; v_gene: TRBV12-3/TRBV12-4; CDR3aa: CASSLVQVGLEQFF
j_gene: TRBJ2-2; v_gene: TRBV3-1; CDR3aa: CASSHISGELFF
j_gene: TRBJ1-1; v_gene: TRBV29-1; CDR3aa: CSVEKVAESEAFF